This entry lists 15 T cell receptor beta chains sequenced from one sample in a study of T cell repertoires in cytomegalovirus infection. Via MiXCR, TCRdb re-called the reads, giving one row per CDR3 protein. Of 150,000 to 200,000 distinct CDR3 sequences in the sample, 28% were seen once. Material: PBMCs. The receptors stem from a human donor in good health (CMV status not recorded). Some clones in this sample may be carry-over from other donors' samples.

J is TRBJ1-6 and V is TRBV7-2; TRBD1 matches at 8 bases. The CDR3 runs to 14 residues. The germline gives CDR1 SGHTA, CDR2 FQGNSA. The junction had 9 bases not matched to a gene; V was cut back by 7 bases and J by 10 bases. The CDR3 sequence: CASTLTGEDSPLHF. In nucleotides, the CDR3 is TGTGCCAGCACCCTGACAGGGGAGGACTCACCCCTCCACTTT.

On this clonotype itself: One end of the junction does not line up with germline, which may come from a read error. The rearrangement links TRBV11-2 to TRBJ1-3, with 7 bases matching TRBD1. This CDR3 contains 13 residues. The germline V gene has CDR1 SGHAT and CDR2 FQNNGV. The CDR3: CASTTGVGNTTYF. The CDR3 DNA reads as TGTGCCAGCACCACAGGGGTTGGAAACACCACATATTTT.

CDR3 region: CASRAGHSEAFF. The CDR3, as DNA: TGTGCCAGCAGGGCGGGACATTCGGAGGCTTTCTTT. This sequence joins TRBV2 and TRBJ1-1; weak D call: TRBD1 (6 bases). V was shortened by 6 bases and J by 11 bases, with 16 bases between the two germline ends. This CDR3 has 12 residues. Germline V gene lookup returns CDR1 SNHLY and CDR2 FYNNEI.

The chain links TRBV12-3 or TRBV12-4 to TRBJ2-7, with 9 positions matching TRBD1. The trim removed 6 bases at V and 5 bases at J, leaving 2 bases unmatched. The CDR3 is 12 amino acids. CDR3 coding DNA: TGTGCCAGCAGACGGACAGGGGACGAGCAGTACTTC. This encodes CASRRTGDEQYF.

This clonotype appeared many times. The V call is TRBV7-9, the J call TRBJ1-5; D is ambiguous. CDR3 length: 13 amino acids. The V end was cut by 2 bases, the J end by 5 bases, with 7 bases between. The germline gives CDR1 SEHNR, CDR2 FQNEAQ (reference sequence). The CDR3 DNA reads TGTGCCAGCAGCTTATGGGCAGATCAGCCCCAGCATTTT. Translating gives CASSLWADQPQHF.

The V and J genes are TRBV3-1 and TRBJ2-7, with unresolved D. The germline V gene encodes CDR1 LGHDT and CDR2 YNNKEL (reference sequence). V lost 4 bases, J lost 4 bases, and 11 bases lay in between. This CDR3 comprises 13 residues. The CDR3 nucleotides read TGTGCCAGCAGCCCCCGGACCAATTACGAGCAGTACTTC. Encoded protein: CASSPRTNYEQYF.

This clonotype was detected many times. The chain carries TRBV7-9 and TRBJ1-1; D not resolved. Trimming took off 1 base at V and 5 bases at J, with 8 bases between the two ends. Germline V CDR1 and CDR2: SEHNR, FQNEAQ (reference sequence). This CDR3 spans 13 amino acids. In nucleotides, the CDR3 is TGTGCCAGCAGCTTAGGACTGGGGACTGAAGCTTTCTTT. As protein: CASSLGLGTEAFF.

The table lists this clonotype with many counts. The CDR3 DNA reads as TGTGCCAGCAGCTTAGGCAGGGCTTCACCCCTCCACTTT. This gives the protein CASSLGRASPLHF. This sequence joins TRBV7-2 and TRBJ1-6, with D maybe TRBD1 (5 bases). The length of the CDR3 is 13 residues. V was shortened by 1 base and J by 9 bases, with 7 bases between the two germline ends. Germline V CDR1 and CDR2: SGHTA, FQGNSA.

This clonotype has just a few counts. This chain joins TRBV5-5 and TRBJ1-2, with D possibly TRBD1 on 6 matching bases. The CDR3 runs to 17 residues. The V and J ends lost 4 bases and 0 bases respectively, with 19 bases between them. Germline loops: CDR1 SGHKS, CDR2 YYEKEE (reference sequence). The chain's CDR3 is CASSDSSRGQANYGYTF. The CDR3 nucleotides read TGTGCCAGCAGCGATTCGAGTAGGGGACAAGCTAACTATGGCTACACCTTC. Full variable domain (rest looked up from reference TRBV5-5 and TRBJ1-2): DAGVTQSPTHLIKTRGQQVTLRCSPISGHKSVSWYQQVLGQGPQFIFQYYEKEERGRGNFPDRFSARQFPNYSSELNVNALLLGDSALYLCASSDSSRGQANYGYTFGSGTRLTVV.

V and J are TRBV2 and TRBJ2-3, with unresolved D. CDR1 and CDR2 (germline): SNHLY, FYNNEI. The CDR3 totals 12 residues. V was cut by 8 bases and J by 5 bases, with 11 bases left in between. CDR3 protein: CASGRLEDTQYF. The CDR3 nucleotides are TGTGCCAGCGGACGGTTAGAAGATACGCAGTATTTT.

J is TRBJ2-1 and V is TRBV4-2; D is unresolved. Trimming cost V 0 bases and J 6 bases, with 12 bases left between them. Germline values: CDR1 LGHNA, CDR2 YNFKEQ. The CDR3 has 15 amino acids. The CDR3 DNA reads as TGTGCCAGCAGCCAAGATCAGTTATTGGGCAATGAGCAGTTCTTC. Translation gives CASSQDQLLGNEQFF.

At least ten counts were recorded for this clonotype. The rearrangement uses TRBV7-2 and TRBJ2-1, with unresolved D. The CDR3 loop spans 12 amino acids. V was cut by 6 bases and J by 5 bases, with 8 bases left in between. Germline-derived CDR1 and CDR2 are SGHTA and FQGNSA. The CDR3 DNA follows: TGTGCCAGCAGAGGGCGAGACAATGAGCAGTTCTTC. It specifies CASRGRDNEQFF. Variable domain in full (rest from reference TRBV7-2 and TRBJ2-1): GAGVSQSPSNKVTEKGKDVELRCDPISGHTALYWYRQSLGQGLEFLIYFQGNSAPDKSGLPSDRFSAERTGGSVSTLTIQRTQQEDSAVYLCASRGRDNEQFFGPGTRLTVL.

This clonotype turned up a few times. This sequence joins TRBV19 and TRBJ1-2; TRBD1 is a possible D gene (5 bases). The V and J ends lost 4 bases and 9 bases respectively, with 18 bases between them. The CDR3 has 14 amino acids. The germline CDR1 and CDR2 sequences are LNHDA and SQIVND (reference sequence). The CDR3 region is CASSTAGGGGSYTF. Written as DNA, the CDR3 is TGTGCCAGTAGTACCGCCGGAGGCGGGGGTAGCTACACCTTC.

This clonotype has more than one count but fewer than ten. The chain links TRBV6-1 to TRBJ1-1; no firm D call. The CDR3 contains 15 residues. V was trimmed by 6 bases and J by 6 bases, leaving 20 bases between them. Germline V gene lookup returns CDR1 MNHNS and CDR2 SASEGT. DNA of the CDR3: TGTGCCAGCAGCCCCAGGTCTTTGGGTCACGCTGAAGCTTTCTTT. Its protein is CASSPRSLGHAEAFF.

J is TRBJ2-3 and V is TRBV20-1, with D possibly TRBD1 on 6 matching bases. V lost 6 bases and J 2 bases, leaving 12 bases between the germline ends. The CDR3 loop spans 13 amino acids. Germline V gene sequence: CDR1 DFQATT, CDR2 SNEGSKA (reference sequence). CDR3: CSAPGQSTDTQYF. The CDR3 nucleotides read TGCAGTGCGCCGGGACAATCCACAGATACGCAGTATTTT.